These T cell receptor beta chains were read from a single sample in a study of T-cell memory formation after mild COVID-19. TCRdb itself ran the 5' RACE reads through MiXCR, one entry per CDR3 protein. Counted here are some 120,000 distinct CDR3 sequences, around 6.3% occurring once; the ten biggest clones make up roughly 2%. Specimen: PBMCs or a T cell subset sorted from them (not recorded which). The receptors derive from an adult woman who had mild COVID-19 (a few samples of this study predate the infection). Cell type and time point are not known. CDR3s include the opening cysteine and the closing phenylalanine or tryptophan. A D gene is named only where the DNA matches it firmly.

J gene	D gene	V gene	CDR3 protein
TRBJ1-5	TRBD1	TRBV27	CASSQQGAKTLYSNQPQHF
TRBJ1-3	.	TRBV3-1	CASSLALTASGNTIYF
TRBJ1-2	TRBD1	TRBV29-1	CSVLAGGGGYTF
TRBJ1-2	TRBD1	TRBV7-3	CASSPSSDRGRYGYTF
TRBJ2-1	.	TRBV7-9	CASSRGGDYNEQFF
TRBJ2-7	TRBD2	TRBV5-1	CASSFVSGGASVGPYEQYF
TRBJ2-7	.	TRBV5-6	CASSLGPLPYEQYF
TRBJ2-1	.	TRBV5-1	CASSLEVEQFF
TRBJ1-2	.	TRBV3-1	CASSQAANYGYTF
TRBJ1-4	.	TRBV5-1	CASRIGTPFNEKLFF
TRBJ2-1	.	TRBV12-3/TRBV12-4	CASSLRVYNEQFF
TRBJ2-1	.	TRBV7-8	CASSLRRRPYNEQFF
TRBJ2-7	.	TRBV5-1	CASSLDSAGVGEQYF